Here is one T cell receptor (beta chain) with its context. The antigen is undetermined. The data are from a study of T cell responses to AZD1222 COVID-19 vaccine. CDR3 length: 16 residues. V was clipped by 6 bases and J by 0 bases, with 16 bases between them. Germline lookup yields CDR1 MNHEY and CDR2 SMNVEV (reference sequence). Study-level points and caveats: In a largely white British group with more females than males, clonal diversity was possibly underestimated.

Measured with immunoSEQ multiplex PCR; TCRdb has only the in-frame clones, and not every one. This table has 120,000 to 150,000 clones, roughly 84% appearing once. The chain combines TRBV27 with TRBJ2-3; maybe TRBD1 (6 bases). Here the sequenced sample was peripheral blood, taken 28 days after the second AZD1222 dose. The TCR sequence derives from an adult who received the AZD1222 COVID-19 vaccine. CDR3 protein: CASSSLWDKSTDTQYF. DNA for the CDR3: TGTGCCAGCAGCTCTCTTTGGGACAAGAGCACAGATACGCAGTATTTT.